The 26 T cell receptor beta chains listed next were all sequenced from one sample in a study of CD8+ T cells in alopecia areata. The authors extracted RNA and reverse transcribed it into cDNA as the sequencing template. The method was immunoSEQ multiplex PCR; TCRdb's version includes in-frame clones alone and lacks a portion of them. The sample lists 100,000 to 150,000 clones, approximately 49% occurring once. Here the sequenced sample was CD8+ T cells sorted from blood, taken at week 0. Source of these receptors: a human donor with alopecia areata.

This chain uses TRBV9 with TRBJ2-2; TRBD1 is a possible D gene (5 bases). The CDR3 runs to 17 residues. The V gene lost 3 bases and the J gene lost 1 base, with 16 bases spanning the gap. CDR1 is SGDLS, CDR2 YYNGEE, per germline. CDR3 sequence reads: CASSDPMTAENTGELFF. The CDR3 DNA sequence: TGTGCCAGCAGCGATCCTATGACAGCAGAGAACACCGGGGAGCTGTTTTTT.

The chain joins TRBV30 to TRBJ1-6; D might be TRBD1 (6 bases). The V gene lost 0 bases and the J gene lost 10 bases, with 10 bases spanning the gap. Germline V CDR1 and CDR2: GTSNPN, SVGIG (reference sequence). The CDR3 spans 13 residues. For the CDR3, the DNA is TGTGCCTGGAGTGTCCAGGGGTGGTCACCCCTCCACTTT. It yields the protein CAWSVQGWSPLHF. The full variable domain, with the rest looked up from reference TRBV30 and TRBJ1-6, is SQTIHQWPATLVQPVGSPLSLECTVEGTSNPNLYWYRQAAGRGLQLLFYSVGIGQISSEVPQNLSASRPQDRQFILSSKKLLLSDSGFYLCAWSVQGWSPLHFGNGTRLTVT.

This clone was detected many times. The same CDR3 also results from other DNA sequences found in this sample. The chain combines TRBV25-1 with TRBJ2-5, with 7 bases aligning to TRBD2. V lost 0 bases to trimming and J lost 4 bases; unmatched junction nucleotides: 2. Germline lookup yields CDR1 MGHDK and CDR2 SYGVNS. The CDR3 runs to 14 residues. CDR3 protein: CASSEYGGGETQYF. For the CDR3, the DNA is TGTGCCAGCAGTGAATATGGCGGGGGAGAGACCCAGTACTTC.

There are a few counts of this clone. The rearrangement joins TRBV5-1 to TRBJ2-3; perhaps TRBD1 as D (6 bases). The CDR3 runs to 15 residues. V lost 4 bases and J lost 2, with 14 bases in between. Germline V lookup: CDR1 SGHRS, CDR2 YFSETQ. CDR3 region: CASSLRGQVTDTQYF. For the CDR3, the DNA is TGCGCCAGCAGCCTCAGGGGCCAGGTCACAGATACGCAGTATTTT. Looking up the rest from reference TRBV5-1 and TRBJ2-3 gives the full variable domain: KAGVTQTPRYLIKTRGQQVTLSCSPISGHRSVSWYQQTPGQGLQFLFEYFSETQRNKGNFPGRFSGRQFSNSRSEMNVSTLELGDSALYLCASSLRGQVTDTQYFGPGTRLTVL.

The chain links TRBV7-9 to TRBJ1-2; 8 nucleotides line up with TRBD1. The J segment lost 8 bases and the V segment lost 6 bases, leaving 5 bases of the junction unmatched. CDR3 size: 12 residues. The germline gives CDR1 SEHNR, CDR2 FQNEAQ (reference sequence). This CDR3 reads CASSYGQGGYTF. The CDR3 coding sequence is TGTGCCAGCAGTTACGGACAGGGAGGCTACACCTTC.

This chain links TRBV7-9 with TRBJ2-7, with D unclear. The germline V gene has CDR1 SEHNR and CDR2 FQNEAQ (reference sequence). Between the trimmed V and J ends, which lost 5 bases and 8 bases, there was a span of 13 bases. This CDR3 is 12 amino acids long. The CDR3 loop reads CASSLGPLKQYF. CDR3 bases: TGTGCCAGCAGCCTAGGGCCGTTAAAGCAGTACTTC.

CDR3: CASSLGTDTQYF. The CDR3 DNA follows: TGTGCCAGCAGTTTAGGAACAGATACGCAGTATTTT. The chain couples TRBV27 to TRBJ2-3, with D unclear. This CDR3 has 12 residues. Germline V lookup: CDR1 MNHEY, CDR2 SMNVEV (reference sequence). Trimming removed 2 bases from V and 3 bases from J, with 3 bases in between.

The chain employs TRBV9 and TRBJ1-2; 8 bases are a match to TRBD1. The CDR3 consists of 15 residues. The J segment lost 4 bases and the V segment lost 1 base, leaving 6 bases of the junction unmatched. Germline CDR1 reads SGDLS; CDR2 reads YYNGEE. The CDR3 loop reads CASSVNQGASYGYTF. The CDR3 nucleotides are TGTGCCAGCAGCGTAAACCAGGGGGCGAGCTATGGCTACACCTTC.

The chain employs TRBV5-4 and TRBJ2-7, with 7 bases matching TRBD2. This CDR3 is built from 14 residues. After removal of 4 bases from V and 2 bases from J, the junction contained 6 bases not matched to a gene. Germline V lookup: CDR1 SGHNT, CDR2 YYREEE (reference sequence). In DNA, the CDR3 is TGTGCCAGCAGCCCGGGACGGGGGGCCTACGAGCAGTACTTC. This encodes CASSPGRGAYEQYF.

This clone was seen a few times. The V call is TRBV30, the J call TRBJ2-7; 11 bases match TRBD1. Germline loops: CDR1 GTSNPN, CDR2 SVGIG (reference sequence). The CDR3 has 15 residues. V shed 1 base and J 6 bases; nucleotides not matched to a gene: 8. The CDR3 is CAWSGARDRGFEQYF. The CDR3 nucleotides are TGTGCCTGGAGTGGAGCGAGGGACAGGGGGTTCGAGCAGTACTTC.

The rearrangement links TRBV30 to TRBJ1-2; 7 bases are shared with TRBD1. The CDR3 totals 12 residues. The germline V gene encodes CDR1 GTSNPN and CDR2 SVGIG (reference sequence). Germline trimming cut 3 bases from V and 8 bases from J; bases unmatched to any gene: 6. The CDR3 nucleotides are TGTGCCTGGAGCGAGGGGGCGCTCGGCTACACCTTC. Its translation: CAWSEGALGYTF.

The chain employs TRBV2 and TRBJ2-7; 10 bases fit TRBD1. Germline V gives CDR1 SNHLY, CDR2 FYNNEI. This CDR3 is 14 amino acids long. J gave up 7 bases and V 7 bases, and 10 bases lay outside the gene matches. CDR3 DNA: TGTGCCAGCAAGGAGGGACAGGGGACCTGGGAGCAGTACTTC. Its protein is CASKEGQGTWEQYF.

This chain uses TRBV4-1 with TRBJ1-5; D might be TRBD1 (5 bases). The CDR3 totals 14 residues. Germline loops: CDR1 MGHRA, CDR2 YSYEKL. The germline V and J ends were trimmed by 1 base and 6 bases, with 10 bases remaining between them. CDR3 nucleotides: TGCGCCAGCAGCCAAGGACAGCAGGGTCAGCCCCAGCATTTT. Translating it yields CASSQGQQGQPQHF.

The chain couples TRBV7-6 to TRBJ2-3, with 8 positions matching TRBD1. CDR1 is SGHVS and CDR2 is FNYEAQ in the germline V gene. This CDR3 region has 16 residues. Losses at the gene ends were 5 bases for V and 0 bases for J; bases not matched to a gene: 7. Here the CDR3 DNA reads TGTGCCAGCAGCACCGGACAGGGCTATAGCACAGATACGCAGTATTTT. Translation: CASSTGQGYSTDTQYF.

This chain connects TRBV27 to TRBJ2-7; no reliable D call. Trimming shortened V by 5 bases and J by 3 bases, and 14 bases separated the two germline ends. The CDR3 contains 14 residues. In germline, CDR1 is MNHEY, CDR2 SMNVEV (reference sequence). CDR3 region: CASSNGDNNYEQYF. The CDR3 nucleotides read TGTGCCAGCAGTAATGGTGACAACAACTACGAGCAGTACTTC.

This clone has only a few counts. The chain links TRBV12-5 to TRBJ1-1; maybe TRBD1 (5 bases). The CDR3 has 15 residues. The V end lost 4 bases, the J end lost 5 bases, and 17 bases lay between the germline ends. CDR1 is LGHNT, CDR2 FRNRAP, per germline. CDR3 amino acids: CASGSIPGGDTEAFF. CDR3 in DNA: TGTGCTAGTGGTTCGATACCGGGGGGAGATACTGAAGCTTTCTTT. Together with reference TRBV12-5 and TRBJ1-1, the CDR3 gives the full variable domain: DARVTQTPRHKVTEMGQEVTMRCQPILGHNTVFWYRQTMMQGLELLAYFRNRAPLDDSGMPKDRFSAEMPDATLATLKIQPSEPRDSAVYFCASGSIPGGDTEAFFGQGTRLTVV.

The chain links TRBV11-2 to TRBJ2-7, with D possibly being TRBD1 (5 bases). Trimming took 1 base from V and 4 from J, leaving 17 bases between them. The CDR3 extends over 16 amino acids. CDR1 SGHAT and CDR2 FQNNGV come from the germline V gene. Written as DNA, the CDR3 is TGTGCCAGCAGCTTAGTCGTAGGGGTCTGGTCTTACGAGCAGTACTTC. Protein product: CASSLVVGVWSYEQYF.

A note on this clone: In the same sample, other DNA sequences code for this CDR3. This sequence joins TRBV5-1 and TRBJ2-3, with D possibly matching TRBD2 (6 bases). This CDR3 comprises 15 residues. Trimming left V 2 bases short and J 2 bases short, with 12 bases between. Germline-derived CDR1 and CDR2 are SGHRS and YFSETQ. CDR3 in amino acids: CASSLEGGVTDTQYF. Here the CDR3 DNA reads TGCGCCAGCAGCTTAGAGGGCGGGGTCACAGATACGCAGTATTTT.

The chain is built from TRBV4-3 and TRBJ2-3, with D tentatively TRBD1 (6 bases). Germline assignment: CDR1 LGHNA and CDR2 YSLEER. CDR3 length: 16 amino acids. V lost 2 bases and J 2 bases, leaving 14 bases between the germline ends. The CDR3 reads CASSQLAQGYTDTQYF. The CDR3, as DNA: TGCGCCAGCAGCCAACTAGCCCAGGGGTACACAGATACGCAGTATTTT.

The chain has TRBV5-6 and TRBJ1-1; D is unclear. Germline CDR1 and CDR2: SGHDT and YYEEEE. The germline V and J ends were trimmed by 4 bases and 1 base, with 8 bases remaining between them. This CDR3 has 13 amino acids. The CDR3: CASSVPENTEAFF. For the CDR3, the DNA is TGTGCCAGCAGCGTTCCCGAGAACACTGAAGCTTTCTTT.

This chain links TRBV29-1 with TRBJ1-2; no firm D call. V lost 6 bases and J lost 0, with 5 bases in between. The CDR3 consists of 11 residues. CDR1 SQVTM and CDR2 ANQGSEA come from the germline V gene. The CDR3 nucleotides read TGCAGCGTAACTGCTAACTATGGCTACACCTTC. The encoded protein is CSVTANYGYTF.

The chain has TRBV2 and TRBJ1-2, with D perhaps TRBD1 (5 bases). The germline V gene has CDR1 SNHLY and CDR2 FYNNEI. Trimming removed 1 base at V and 3 bases at J, with 6 bases between. CDR3 length: 13 residues. The CDR3 DNA reads as TGTGCCAGCAGTGAAGAGGGGTACTATGGCTACACCTTC. It codes for CASSEEGYYGYTF.

This chain links TRBV19 with TRBJ2-7; the D gene could be TRBD1 or TRBD2 (5 bases each). This CDR3 has 15 residues. V lost 5 bases to trimming and J lost 4 bases, with 18 bases between them. CDR1 is LNHDA, CDR2 SQIVND, per germline (reference sequence). The CDR3 nucleotides are TGTGCCAGTAGTTCCGGCCCTCCGGGGCCGTACGAGCAGTACTTC. Its protein is CASSSGPPGPYEQYF. The full variable domain, with the rest looked up from reference TRBV19 and TRBJ2-7, is DGGITQSPKYLFRKEGQNVTLSCEQNLNHDAMYWYRQDPGQGLRLIYYSQIVNDFQKGDIAEGYSVSREKKESFPLTVTSAQKNPTAFYLCASSSGPPGPYEQYFGPGTRLTVT.

The sample holds a few counts of this clone. The chain couples TRBV6-5 to TRBJ1-1; D remains unclear. The CDR3 sequence is 16 residues long. The V gene's germline CDR1 is MNHEY and CDR2 SVGAGI. Deletions cut 0 bases from V and 5 bases from J, with 16 bases between. CDR3 region: CASSYSVSYLGTEAFF. CDR3 DNA sequence: TGTGCCAGCAGTTACTCGGTTTCATACCTTGGGACTGAAGCTTTCTTT.

V and J are TRBV30 and TRBJ1-2; D is undetermined. The CDR3 extends over 13 amino acids. Germline V gene lookup returns CDR1 GTSNPN and CDR2 SVGIG (reference sequence). Trimming took off 5 bases at V and 4 bases at J, with 14 bases between the two ends. The CDR3 here is CAWSSFFGYGYTF. The CDR3 DNA reads TGTGCCTGGTCTAGCTTTTTCGGCTATGGCTACACCTTC.

This clone showed up just a few times. The chain combines TRBV4-2 with TRBJ2-1; D is undetermined. This CDR3 contains 13 residues. V lost 1 base to trimming and J lost 10 bases, with 11 bases between them. Germline-derived CDR1 and CDR2 are LGHNA and YNFKEQ. The CDR3: CASSQGVQDEQFF. The CDR3 DNA sequence: TGTGCCAGCAGCCAAGGGGTCCAGGACGAGCAGTTCTTC.